Below, 26 T cell receptor beta chains from the same sample are listed, as sequenced in a study of regulatory and conventional T cells in breast cancer. Each CDR3 protein gets one entry after TCRdb re-called the PCR reads with MiXCR. The data contain more than 1,200 distinct CDR3 sequences, roughly three fifths of them seen just once; the ten biggest clones take up 4.5% to 5.5%. Sequencing was carried out using regulatory T cells from blood. The receptors shown here come from a female donor in good health.

The chain has TRBV20-1 and TRBJ1-2; TRBD1 agrees at 11 bases. Germline CDR1 reads DFQATT; CDR2 reads SNEGSKA (reference sequence). The CDR3 has 16 residues. V shed 6 bases, J shed 4 bases, and the junction held 13 bases outside the gene matches. Written as DNA, the CDR3 is TGCAGTGCGCCCGGGACAGGGGGTTTGTCTAGCTATGGCTACACCTTC. It translates to CSAPGTGGLSSYGYTF.

The rearrangement joins TRBV6-1 to TRBJ1-3; the D is unclear. The V gene's germline CDR1 is MNHNS and CDR2 SASEGT. V gave up 1 base and J gave up 0 bases, with 10 bases separating them. The CDR3 runs 16 residues. The chain's CDR3 is CASSEGFSFSGNTIYF. CDR3 nucleotide sequence: TGTGCCAGCAGTGAAGGGTTCTCCTTCTCTGGAAACACCATATATTTT.

This clonotype appeared a few times. V usage is TRBV18 and J usage is TRBJ2-1; tentative D call: TRBD1 (5 bases). This CDR3 is 15 amino acids long. The ends were cut back, 3 bases at V and 0 bases at J, with 9 bases in the middle. Per germline, CDR1 KGHSH and CDR2 LQKENI. CDR3 nucleotides: TGTGCCAGCTCACCCTGGGGCAGCTCCTACAATGAGCAGTTCTTC. Its translation: CASSPWGSSYNEQFF. The full variable domain, in which reference TRBV18 and TRBJ2-1 provide the parts outside the CDR3, is NAGVMQNPRHLVRRRGQEARLRCSPMKGHSHVYWYRQLPEEGLKFMVYLQKENIIDESGMPKERFSAEFPKEGPSILRIQQVVRGDSAAYFCASSPWGSSYNEQFFGPGTRLTVL.

V usage is TRBV11-3 and J usage is TRBJ2-3, with D perhaps matching TRBD1 (6 bases). The germline V and J ends were trimmed by 3 bases and 1 base, with 8 bases remaining between them. CDR3 length: 14 amino acids. CDR1 and CDR2 (germline): SGHNT, YENEEA. CDR3 sequence (DNA): TGTGCCAGCAGCTTTGAGGGGGGCACAGATACGCAGTATTTT. Translating it yields CASSFEGGTDTQYF.

The chain uses TRBV6-6 and TRBJ2-7, with D hard to call. The CDR3 totals 12 residues. In germline, CDR1 is MNHNY, CDR2 SVGAGI (reference sequence). The ends were cut back, 6 bases at V and 7 bases at J, with 13 bases in the middle. The CDR3 nucleotides read TGTGCCAGCAGCCCAACTATTGGAGAGCAGTACTTC. Amino acids: CASSPTIGEQYF.

V is TRBV30 and J is TRBJ2-1; D uncertain. Germline values: CDR1 GTSNPN, CDR2 SVGIG (reference sequence). There are 11 residues in the CDR3. V was shortened by 2 bases and J by 10 bases, with 9 bases between the two germline ends. The DNA of the CDR3 is TGTGCCTGGAGTAATCCCATGGAGCAGTTCTTC. This codes for CAWSNPMEQFF.

The chain is built from TRBV2 and TRBJ1-2, with TRBD1 as a possible D gene (6 bases). The CDR3 is 14 amino acids. V lost 7 bases and J lost 0, with 12 bases in between. Germline V lookup: CDR1 SNHLY, CDR2 FYNNEI. CDR3 nucleotide sequence: TGTGCCAGCACCCTGGGGGCGTCTAACTATGGCTACACCTTC. Translating it yields CASTLGASNYGYTF.

The chain joins TRBV11-2 to TRBJ2-1, with 7 bases identical to TRBD2. V dropped 3 bases and J dropped 6; count of bases not matched to a gene: 14. Germline assignment: CDR1 SGHAT and CDR2 FQNNGV. The CDR3 has 17 residues. CDR3 nucleotides: TGTGCCAGCAGCTTTTCGCCCGGGAGGCGGATCGTCAATGAGCAGTTCTTC. Translated, it gives CASSFSPGRRIVNEQFF.

The chain carries TRBV7-9 and TRBJ2-1; 10 positions agree with TRBD2. J lost 4 bases, V lost 3 bases, and 6 bases had no gene match. There are 16 residues in the CDR3. The germline V gene encodes CDR1 SEHNR and CDR2 FQNEAQ (reference sequence). The CDR3 coding sequence is TGTGCCAGCAGCTTCGCATATAGCGGGGGGTACAATGAGCAGTTCTTC. This translates into CASSFAYSGGYNEQFF. The whole variable domain, filled in from reference TRBV7-9 and TRBJ2-1, reads DTGVSQNPRHKITKRGQNVTFRCDPISEHNRLYWYRQTLGQGPEFLTYFQNEAQLEKSRLLSDRFSAERPKGSFSTLEIQRTEQGDSAMYLCASSFAYSGGYNEQFFGPGTRLTVL.

This clonotype has a handful of counts. The chain employs TRBV6-6 and TRBJ1-2, with a tentative D call TRBD1 (6 bases). Trimming stripped 0 bases from V and 5 bases from J, with 13 bases between. The CDR3 totals 15 residues. In germline, CDR1 is MNHNY, CDR2 SVGAGI (reference sequence). The CDR3 reads CASSYSSDRPYGYTF. CDR3 nucleotide sequence: TGTGCCAGCAGTTACTCCAGTGACAGGCCTTATGGCTACACCTTC.

This clonotype was picked up a small number of times. The genes are TRBV29-1 and TRBJ1-2, with 7 bases that match TRBD1. With 1 base clipped from V and 3 bases from J, the junction kept 8 bases outside the gene matches. The CDR3 totals 15 residues. Per germline, CDR1 SQVTM and CDR2 ANQGSEA. For the CDR3, the DNA is TGCAGCGTTGAAGGGCTACAGGGGAGACACTATGGCTACACCTTC. Its protein product is CSVEGLQGRHYGYTF.

The V call is TRBV4-2, the J call TRBJ1-5, with no clear D. Germline CDR1 reads LGHNA; CDR2 reads YNFKEQ. Trimming removed 0 bases from V and 7 bases from J, with 10 bases in between. CDR3 length equals 14 residues. CDR3 in DNA: TGTGCCAGCAGCCAAGATCAGGATGGCCAGCCCCAGCATTTT. This translates into CASSQDQDGQPQHF.

This chain uses TRBV12-3 or TRBV12-4 with TRBJ1-3; unclear D gene. Trimming cost V 8 bases and J 2 bases, with 22 bases left between them. The CDR3 length is 17 residues. The CDR3 protein is CASYRGGTLFAGNTIYF. In nucleotides, the CDR3 is TGTGCCAGCTACCGGGGAGGTACCCTCTTCGCTGGAAACACCATATATTTT.

The chain joins TRBV5-1 to TRBJ2-3; D ambiguous. The V and J ends lost 4 bases and 1 base respectively, with 10 bases between them. The CDR3 runs 14 residues. The germline gives CDR1 SGHRS, CDR2 YFSETQ. The DNA of the CDR3 is TGCGCCAGCAGCGCCGGGCAGGGCACAGATACGCAGTATTTT. Its translation: CASSAGQGTDTQYF.

This clonotype came up a few times. The J gene is TRBJ2-7, the V gene TRBV5-4, with D possibly called TRBD1 or TRBD2 (5 bases each). From germline, CDR1 is SGHNT and CDR2 YYREEE (reference sequence). The length of the CDR3 is 14 residues. The ends were cut back, 1 base at V and 3 bases at J, with 11 bases in the middle. CDR3 in DNA: TGTGCCAGCAGCTTGAGGGACGGCGTCTACGAGCAGTACTTC. Its translation: CASSLRDGVYEQYF.

This clonotype was seen a few times. The rearrangement joins TRBV28 to TRBJ1-5; D gene unclear. The CDR3 runs 16 residues. The V end was cut by 6 bases, the J end by 6 bases, with 21 bases between. Germline CDR1 is MDHEN and CDR2 is SYDVKM. The CDR3 loop is CASSFVGRAVTQPQHF. The CDR3 region has the DNA TGTGCCAGCAGCTTCGTCGGACGGGCGGTGACTCAGCCCCAGCATTTT.

This clonotype was detected only once. The chain carries TRBV29-1 and TRBJ2-7; D perhaps matches TRBD2 (5 bases). CDR1 and CDR2 from the germline V gene are SQVTM and ANQGSEA. With 0 bases removed from V and 0 bases from J, the gap between germline ends came to 12 bases. The CDR3 is 15 residues long. The CDR3 loop reads CSVEEGAWPSYEQYF. As DNA, the CDR3 is TGCAGCGTTGAAGAGGGAGCTTGGCCCTCCTACGAGCAGTACTTC.

The rearrangement joins TRBV20-1 to TRBJ1-3, with D unclear. The germline gives CDR1 DFQATT, CDR2 SNEGSKA (reference sequence). CDR3 length: 12 residues. The V end lost 4 bases, the J end lost 2 bases, and 6 bases lay between the germline ends. The CDR3 DNA reads as TGCAGTGCTATCGGTCCTGGAAACACCATATATTTT. Protein product: CSAIGPGNTIYF.

The gene calls are TRBV20-1 and TRBJ2-7, with TRBD2 matching 9 bases. This CDR3 is 14 amino acids long. With 6 bases clipped from V and 0 bases from J, the junction kept 6 bases outside the gene matches. Germline V gene lookup returns CDR1 DFQATT and CDR2 SNEGSKA (reference sequence). The CDR3 region is CSAISGGSSYEQYF. CDR3 in DNA: TGCAGTGCAATCAGCGGGGGGAGCTCCTACGAGCAGTACTTC.

V gene TRBV29-1 combines with J gene TRBJ2-7; D possibly corresponds to TRBD2 (5 bases). The CDR3 is 15 residues long. CDR1 is SQVTM and CDR2 is ANQGSEA in the germline V gene. Trimming stripped 0 bases from V and 3 bases from J, with 15 bases between. The CDR3 is CSVEEGAWLFYEQYF. DNA of the CDR3: TGCAGCGTTGAAGAGGGAGCTTGGCTCTTCTACGAGCAGTACTTC.

The rearrangement uses TRBV4-1 and TRBJ2-2, with D possibly being TRBD1 (6 bases). The CDR3 contains 16 residues. Trimming stripped 3 bases from V and 6 bases from J, with 17 bases between. Germline CDR1 MGHRA, CDR2 YSYEKL. The CDR3 DNA sequence: TGCGCCAGCAGCCAGGACCGGACAGTGAAGGCCGGGGAGCTGTTTTTT. Its protein is CASSQDRTVKAGELFF.

The chain combines TRBV12-3 or TRBV12-4 with TRBJ1-1; D is perhaps TRBD1 (5 bases). CDR3 length equals 14 residues. V was shortened by 7 bases and J by 1 base, with 13 bases between the two germline ends. The DNA of the CDR3 is TGTGCCAGCATCCCAGGGTTGGGGAACACTGAAGCTTTCTTT. Translation gives CASIPGLGNTEAFF.

The CDR3 nucleotides are TGCGCCAGCAGTCTTACAGGGGTGAACACTGAAGCTTTCTTT. Amino acids: CASSLTGVNTEAFF. The chain has TRBV5-1 and TRBJ1-1; 7 bases align to TRBD1. J gave up 0 bases and V 5 bases, and 4 bases lay outside the gene matches. The CDR3 contains 14 residues. Germline assignment: CDR1 SGHRS and CDR2 YFSETQ.

The genes are TRBV5-4 and TRBJ2-1, with 8 bases identical to TRBD2. J gave up 6 bases and V 3 bases, and 11 bases lay outside the gene matches. There are 16 residues in the CDR3. Germline V CDR1 and CDR2: SGHNT, YYREEE (reference sequence). The CDR3 coding sequence is TGTGCCAGCAGCTCGTTTCGCGACACTAGCGGCAATGAGCAGTTCTTC. This encodes CASSSFRDTSGNEQFF.

This chain links TRBV6-5 with TRBJ1-2; D remains unclear. The CDR3 runs 13 residues. Germline V lookup: CDR1 MNHEY, CDR2 SVGAGI. V lost 2 bases to trimming and J lost 7 bases, with 11 bases between them. For the CDR3, the DNA is TGTGCCAGCAGTTACAATAGATTTCGTGGCTACACCTTC. Translating it yields CASSYNRFRGYTF.

The J gene is TRBJ1-5, the V gene TRBV20-1; D gene uncertain. V was trimmed by 1 base and J by 3 bases, leaving 10 bases between them. The CDR3 loop spans 14 amino acids. Germline V gene lookup returns CDR1 DFQATT and CDR2 SNEGSKA (reference sequence). Here the CDR3 DNA reads TGCAGTGCTAGAGTCGGCACTACCAATCAGCCCCAGCATTTT. It yields the protein CSARVGTTNQPQHF.